This TCR beta chain originates from a study of response to subunit inactivated influenza vaccine. J gave up 6 bases and V 1 base, and 15 bases lay outside the gene matches. This CDR3 has 17 amino acids. Germline V gene lookup returns CDR1 SGHRS and CDR2 YFSETQ. From the RT-PCR reads, TCRdb called clonotypes with MiXCR, one entry per CDR3 protein. The sample has about 700,000 distinct CDR3 sequences, about 15% seen once; the top ten hold 5.5% to 7%. The chain carries TRBV5-1 and TRBJ1-2; 7 bases fit TRBD1. This sequence originates from a man between 45 and 60 years old who received an inactivated influenza vaccine. Sequenced material: PBMCs from blood, taken 14 days before vaccination. CDR3 sequence reads: CASSLTQPGGVGNGYTF. The CDR3, as DNA: TGCGCCAGCAGCTTGACTCAACCAGGGGGAGTTGGGAATGGCTACACCTTC.